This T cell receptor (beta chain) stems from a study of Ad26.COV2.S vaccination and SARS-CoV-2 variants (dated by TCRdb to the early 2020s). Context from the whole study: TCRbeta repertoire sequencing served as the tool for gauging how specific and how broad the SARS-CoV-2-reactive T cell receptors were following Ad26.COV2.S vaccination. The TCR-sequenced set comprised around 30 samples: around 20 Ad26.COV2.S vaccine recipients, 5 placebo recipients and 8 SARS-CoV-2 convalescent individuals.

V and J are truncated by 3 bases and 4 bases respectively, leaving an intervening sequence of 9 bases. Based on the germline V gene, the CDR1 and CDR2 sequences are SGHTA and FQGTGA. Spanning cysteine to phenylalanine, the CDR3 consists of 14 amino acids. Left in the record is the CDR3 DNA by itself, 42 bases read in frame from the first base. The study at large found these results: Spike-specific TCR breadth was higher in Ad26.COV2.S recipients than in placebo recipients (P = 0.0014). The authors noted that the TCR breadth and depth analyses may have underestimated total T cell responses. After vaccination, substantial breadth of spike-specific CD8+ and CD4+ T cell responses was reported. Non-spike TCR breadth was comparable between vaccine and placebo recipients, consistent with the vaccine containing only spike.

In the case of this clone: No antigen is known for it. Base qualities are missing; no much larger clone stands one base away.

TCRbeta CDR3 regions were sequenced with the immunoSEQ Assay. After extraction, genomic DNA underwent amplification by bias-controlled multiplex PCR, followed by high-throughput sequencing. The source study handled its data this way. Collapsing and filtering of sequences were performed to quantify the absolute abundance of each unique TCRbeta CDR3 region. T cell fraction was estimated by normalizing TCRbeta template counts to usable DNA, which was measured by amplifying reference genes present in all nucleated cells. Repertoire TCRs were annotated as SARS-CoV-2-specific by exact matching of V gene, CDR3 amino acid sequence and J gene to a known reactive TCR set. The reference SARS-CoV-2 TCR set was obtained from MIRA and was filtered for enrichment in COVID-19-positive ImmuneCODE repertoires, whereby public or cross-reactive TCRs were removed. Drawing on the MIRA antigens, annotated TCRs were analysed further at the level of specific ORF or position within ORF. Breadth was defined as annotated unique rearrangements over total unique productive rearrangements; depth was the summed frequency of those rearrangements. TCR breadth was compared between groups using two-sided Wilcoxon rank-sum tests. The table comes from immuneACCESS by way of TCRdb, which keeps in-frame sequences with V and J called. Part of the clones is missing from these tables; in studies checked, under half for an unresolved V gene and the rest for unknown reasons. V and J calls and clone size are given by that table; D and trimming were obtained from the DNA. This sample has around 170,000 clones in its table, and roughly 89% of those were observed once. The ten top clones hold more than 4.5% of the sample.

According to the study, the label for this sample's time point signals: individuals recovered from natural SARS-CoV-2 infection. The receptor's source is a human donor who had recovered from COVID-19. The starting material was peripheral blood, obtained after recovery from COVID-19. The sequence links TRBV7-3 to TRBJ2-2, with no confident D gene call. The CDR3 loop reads CASSFDPSTGELFF. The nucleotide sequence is TGTGCCAGCAGCTTTGATCCATCCACCGGGGAGCTGTTTTTT.